This T cell receptor beta chain was recorded in a study of memory B cells and T cells in multiple sclerosis. With regard to this clone: Its antigen is currently unknown.

Stimulus-free culture yielded autoproliferating CFSE-dim and non-proliferating CFSE-high T cells, each sequenced separately. Replicate wells were pooled after more than six days of stimulus-free culture of under 5.5x10^7 CFSE-labeled PBMCs. Measured with immunoSEQ multiplex PCR; TCRdb has only the in-frame clones, and not every one. The table shows approximately 30,000 clones, with about 83% occurring only once. V gave up 4 bases and J gave up 2 bases; unmatched junction bases: 2. The CDR3 has 14 amino acids. Germline V gene data show CDR1 as SGDLS and CDR2 as YYNGEE. The sequencing input was PBMCs from blood kept in culture. The chain uses TRBV9 and TRBJ1-3; the match to TRBD1 covers 8 bases. This receptor was taken from a human donor with multiple sclerosis. DNA for the CDR3: TGTGCCAGCAGCTTACAGGGGGCTGGAAACACCATATATTTT. As protein: CASSLQGAGNTIYF.